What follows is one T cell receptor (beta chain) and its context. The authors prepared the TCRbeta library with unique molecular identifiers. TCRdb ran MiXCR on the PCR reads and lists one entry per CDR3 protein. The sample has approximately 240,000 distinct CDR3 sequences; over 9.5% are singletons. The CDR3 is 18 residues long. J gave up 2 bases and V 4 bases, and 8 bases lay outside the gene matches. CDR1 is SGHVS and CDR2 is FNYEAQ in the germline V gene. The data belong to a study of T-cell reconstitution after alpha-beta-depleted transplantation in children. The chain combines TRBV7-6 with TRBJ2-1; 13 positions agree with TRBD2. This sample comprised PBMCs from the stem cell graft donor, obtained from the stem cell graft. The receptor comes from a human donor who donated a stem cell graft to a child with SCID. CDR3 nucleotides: TGTGCCAGCAGCTCACCCGGACTAGCGGGGGAAGCCTACAATGAGCAGTTCTTC. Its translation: CASSSPGLAGEAYNEQFF.